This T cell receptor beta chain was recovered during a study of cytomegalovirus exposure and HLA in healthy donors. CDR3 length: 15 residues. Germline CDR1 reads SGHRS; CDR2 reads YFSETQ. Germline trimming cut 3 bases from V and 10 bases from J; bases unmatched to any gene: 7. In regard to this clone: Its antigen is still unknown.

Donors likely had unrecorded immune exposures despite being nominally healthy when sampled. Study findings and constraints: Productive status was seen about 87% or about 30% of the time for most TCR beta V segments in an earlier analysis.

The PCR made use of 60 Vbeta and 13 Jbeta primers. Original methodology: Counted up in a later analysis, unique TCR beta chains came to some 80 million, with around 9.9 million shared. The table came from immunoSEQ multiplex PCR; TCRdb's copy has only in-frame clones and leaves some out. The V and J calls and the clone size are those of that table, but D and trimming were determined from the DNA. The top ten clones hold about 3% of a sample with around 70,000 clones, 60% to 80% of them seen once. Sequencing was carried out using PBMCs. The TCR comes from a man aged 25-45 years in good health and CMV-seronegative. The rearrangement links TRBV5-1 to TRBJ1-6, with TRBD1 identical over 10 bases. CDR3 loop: CASSSRQGAESPLHF. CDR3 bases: TGCGCCAGCAGCTCCCGACAGGGGGCAGAATCACCCCTCCACTTT.